This TCR beta chain was obtained from a study of vaccination and CD4 T cells after COVID-19. Points on this clonotype: Its antigen is unknown.

This CDR3 spans 16 amino acids. CDR1 and CDR2 (germline): DFQATT, SNEGSKA (reference sequence). J lost 1 base, V lost 4 bases, and 10 bases had no gene match. Cultured CD4+ T-cell DNA underwent Oncomine TCR Beta short-read sequencing. Cultured CD4+ T cells were the source of extracted genomic DNA. MiXCR, applied by TCRdb to the PCR reads, yields one record per CDR3 protein. The data contain 15,000 to 20,000 distinct CDR3 sequences, approximately 57% of them singletons. This sample's treatment: roughly 10-day PBMC culture with coronavirus spike peptide pools or control peptides (ViraFEST assay). The V and J genes are TRBV20-1 and TRBJ2-3; the match to TRBD2 covers 8 bases. The TCR comes from a human donor who had recovered from COVID-19. The sequencing used CD4+ T cells from blood, cultured in vitro, collected before SARS-CoV-2 vaccination. Written as DNA, the CDR3 is TGCAGTGCTATAGGAGATAGCGGGAAACGCACAGATACGCAGTATTTT. This encodes CSAIGDSGKRTDTQYF.